This T cell receptor (beta chain) originates from a study of a mutant IDH1 vaccine in newly diagnosed glioma. Germline V gives CDR1 SGHTA, CDR2 FQGNSA. V shed 5 bases and J 7 bases; nucleotides not matched to a gene: 13. This CDR3 has 15 amino acids. Time point: baseline, week 1 (first vaccination visit). Described treatment: pre-vaccination baseline after standard-of-care therapy. Clones were sequenced by immunoSEQ multiplex PCR, and TCRdb holds only the in-frame ones, with some missing. The sample carries about 46,000 clones, 86% recorded once. The gene calls are TRBV7-2 and TRBJ2-7; 8 bases align to TRBD1. The sequencing here drew on PBMCs, taken from a glioma patient treated with radiotherapy, temozolomide or both. The receptor comes from a middle-aged man with glioma. CDR3 in amino acids: CASSTQGAPSDEQYF. The CDR3 coding sequence is TGTGCCAGCAGCACCCAGGGGGCCCCTAGTGATGAGCAGTACTTC. Looking up the rest from reference TRBV7-2 and TRBJ2-7 gives the full variable domain: GAGVSQSPSNKVTEKGKDVELRCDPISGHTALYWYRQSLGQGLEFLIYFQGNSAPDKSGLPSDRFSAERTGGSVSTLTIQRTQQEDSAVYLCASSTQGAPSDEQYFGPGTRLTVT.